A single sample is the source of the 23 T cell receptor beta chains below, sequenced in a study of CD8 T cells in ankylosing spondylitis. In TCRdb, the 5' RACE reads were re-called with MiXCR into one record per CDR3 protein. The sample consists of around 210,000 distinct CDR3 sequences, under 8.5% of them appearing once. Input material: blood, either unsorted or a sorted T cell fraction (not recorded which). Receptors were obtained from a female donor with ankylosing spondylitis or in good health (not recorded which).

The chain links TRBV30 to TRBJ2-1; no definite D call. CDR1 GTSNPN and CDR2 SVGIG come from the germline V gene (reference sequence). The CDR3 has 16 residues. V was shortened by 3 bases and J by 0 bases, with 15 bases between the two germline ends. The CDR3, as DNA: TGTGCCTGGAGGGTCGGCGCCTCTGGCTCCTACAATGAGCAGTTCTTC. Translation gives CAWRVGASGSYNEQFF.

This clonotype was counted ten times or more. For the CDR3, the DNA is TGCGCCAGCAGCTTGGATGTTATCGAGACCCAGTACTTC. Protein sequence: CASSLDVIETQYF. The chain combines TRBV5-1 with TRBJ2-5, with no clear D. V dropped 0 bases and J dropped 5 bases, with 8 bases sitting between them. This CDR3 has 13 residues. The germline gives CDR1 SGHRS, CDR2 YFSETQ.

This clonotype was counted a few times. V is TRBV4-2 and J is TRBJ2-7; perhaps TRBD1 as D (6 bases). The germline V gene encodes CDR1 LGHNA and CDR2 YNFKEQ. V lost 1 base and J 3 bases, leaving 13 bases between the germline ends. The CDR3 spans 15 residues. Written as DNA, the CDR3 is TGTGCCAGCAGCCAAGGGGGGACAAAAAACTACGAGCAGTACTTC. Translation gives CASSQGGTKNYEQYF.

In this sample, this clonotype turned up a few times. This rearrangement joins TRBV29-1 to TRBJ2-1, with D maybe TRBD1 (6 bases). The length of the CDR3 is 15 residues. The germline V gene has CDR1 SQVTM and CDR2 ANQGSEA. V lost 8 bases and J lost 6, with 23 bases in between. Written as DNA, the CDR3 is TGCAGCCACGCTACAGGGAAGGGTACTAGCAATGAGCAGTTCTTC. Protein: CSHATGKGTSNEQFF.

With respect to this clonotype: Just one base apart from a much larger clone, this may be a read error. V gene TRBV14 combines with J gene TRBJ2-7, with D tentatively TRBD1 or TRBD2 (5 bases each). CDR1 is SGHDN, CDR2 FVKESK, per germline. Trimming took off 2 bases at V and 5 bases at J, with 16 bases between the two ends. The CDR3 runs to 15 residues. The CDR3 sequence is CASSQMRSRDHEQYF. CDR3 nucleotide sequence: TGTGCCAGCAGCCAAATGAGGTCCAGGGACCACGAGCAGTACTTC.

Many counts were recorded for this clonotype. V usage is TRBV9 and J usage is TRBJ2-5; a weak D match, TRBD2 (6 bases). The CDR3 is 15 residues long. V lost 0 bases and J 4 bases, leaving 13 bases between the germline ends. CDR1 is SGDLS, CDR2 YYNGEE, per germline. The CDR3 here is CASSVGLGGRETQYF. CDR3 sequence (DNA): TGTGCCAGCAGCGTAGGACTAGGAGGGAGAGAGACCCAGTACTTC.

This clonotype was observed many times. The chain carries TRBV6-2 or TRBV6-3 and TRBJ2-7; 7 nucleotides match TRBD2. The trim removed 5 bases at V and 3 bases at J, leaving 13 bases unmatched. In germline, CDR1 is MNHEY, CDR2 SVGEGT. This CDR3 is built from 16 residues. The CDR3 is CASSAPLGTTDYEQYF. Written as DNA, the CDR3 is TGTGCCAGCAGTGCGCCCCTCGGGACTACCGACTACGAGCAGTACTTC.

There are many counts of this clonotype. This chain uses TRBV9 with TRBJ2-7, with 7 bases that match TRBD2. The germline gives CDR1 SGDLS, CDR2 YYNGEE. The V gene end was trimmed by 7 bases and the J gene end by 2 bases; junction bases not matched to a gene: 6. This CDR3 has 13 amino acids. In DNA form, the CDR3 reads TGTGCCAGCGATGGAGGGAGGGCCTACGAGCAGTACTTC. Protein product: CASDGGRAYEQYF. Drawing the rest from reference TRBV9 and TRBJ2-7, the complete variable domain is DSGVTQTPKHLITATGQRVTLRCSPRSGDLSVYWYQQSLDQGLQFLIQYYNGEERAKGNILERFSAQQFPDLHSELNLSSLELGDSALYFCASDGGRAYEQYFGPGTRLTVT.

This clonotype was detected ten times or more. The DNA for the CDR3 is TGTGCCAGCAGTTACTCGCGGACTAGCGTTGAGCAGTTCTTC. This sequence encodes CASSYSRTSVEQFF. The rearrangement links TRBV6-5 to TRBJ2-1, with TRBD2 matching over 9 bases. The CDR3 contains 14 residues. Germline CDR1 is MNHEY and CDR2 is SVGAGI. V was clipped by 0 bases and J by 9 bases; unmatched bases: 3.

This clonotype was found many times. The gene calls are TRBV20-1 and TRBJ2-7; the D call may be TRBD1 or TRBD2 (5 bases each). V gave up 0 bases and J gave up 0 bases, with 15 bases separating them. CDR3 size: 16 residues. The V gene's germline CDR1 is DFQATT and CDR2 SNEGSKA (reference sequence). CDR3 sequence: CSARDIRGTGSYEQYF. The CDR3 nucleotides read TGCAGTGCTAGAGATATCCGGGGTACAGGCTCCTACGAGCAGTACTTC.

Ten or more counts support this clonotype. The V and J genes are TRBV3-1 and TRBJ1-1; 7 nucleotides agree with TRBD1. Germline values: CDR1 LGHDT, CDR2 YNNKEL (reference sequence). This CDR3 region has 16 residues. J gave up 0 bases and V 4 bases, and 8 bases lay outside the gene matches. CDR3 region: CASSRATGQLNTEAFF. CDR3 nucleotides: TGTGCCAGCAGCCGAGCCACGGGACAGTTGAACACTGAAGCTTTCTTT.

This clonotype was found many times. In DNA, the CDR3 is TGTGCCAGTAGTACCAGGGGGAACACTGAAGCTTTCTTT. Amino acids: CASSTRGNTEAFF. The V call is TRBV19, the J call TRBJ1-1; D perhaps matches TRBD1 (6 bases). This CDR3 has 13 amino acids. CDR1 is LNHDA, CDR2 SQIVND, per germline (reference sequence). V was clipped by 4 bases and J by 1 base, with 7 bases between them.

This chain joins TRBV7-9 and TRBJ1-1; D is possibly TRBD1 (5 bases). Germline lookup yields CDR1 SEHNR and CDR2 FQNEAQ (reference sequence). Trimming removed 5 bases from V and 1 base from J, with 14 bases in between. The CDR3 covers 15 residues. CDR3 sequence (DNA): TGTGCCAGCAGCCTTATAATAGGACAGAACACTGAAGCTTTCTTT. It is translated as CASSLIIGQNTEAFF.

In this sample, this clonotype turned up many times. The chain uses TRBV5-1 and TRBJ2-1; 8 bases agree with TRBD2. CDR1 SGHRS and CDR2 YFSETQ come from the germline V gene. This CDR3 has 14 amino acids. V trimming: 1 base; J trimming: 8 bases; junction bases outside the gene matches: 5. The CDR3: CASSLRTSLYEQFF. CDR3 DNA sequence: TGCGCCAGCAGCTTGAGGACTAGCTTGTATGAGCAGTTCTTC.

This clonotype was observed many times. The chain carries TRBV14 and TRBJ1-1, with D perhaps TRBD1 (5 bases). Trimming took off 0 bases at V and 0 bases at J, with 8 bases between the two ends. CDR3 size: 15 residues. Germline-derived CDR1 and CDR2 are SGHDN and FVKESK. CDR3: CASSQERGMNTEAFF. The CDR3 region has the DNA TGTGCCAGCAGCCAAGAGCGGGGGATGAACACTGAAGCTTTCTTT.

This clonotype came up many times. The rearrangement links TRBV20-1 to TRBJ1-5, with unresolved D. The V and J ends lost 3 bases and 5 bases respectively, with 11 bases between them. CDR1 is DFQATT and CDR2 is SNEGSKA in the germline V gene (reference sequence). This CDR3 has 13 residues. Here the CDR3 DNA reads TGCAGTGCTAGTGAAGAGAGGGATCAGCCCCAGCATTTT. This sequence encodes CSASEERDQPQHF.

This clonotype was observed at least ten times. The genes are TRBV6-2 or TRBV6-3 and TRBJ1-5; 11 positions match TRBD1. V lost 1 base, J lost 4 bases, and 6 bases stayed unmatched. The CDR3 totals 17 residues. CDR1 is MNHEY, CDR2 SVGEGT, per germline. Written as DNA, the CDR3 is TGTGCCAGCAGTTACTATCTGGACAGGGGGCCAAATCAGCCCCAGCATTTT. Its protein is CASSYYLDRGPNQPQHF.

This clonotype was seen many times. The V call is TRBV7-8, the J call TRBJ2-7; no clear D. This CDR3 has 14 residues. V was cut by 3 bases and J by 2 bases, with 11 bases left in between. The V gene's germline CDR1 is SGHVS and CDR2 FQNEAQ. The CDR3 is CASSLRDGTYEQYF. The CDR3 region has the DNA TGTGCCAGCAGCTTGCGCGACGGTACCTACGAGCAGTACTTC.

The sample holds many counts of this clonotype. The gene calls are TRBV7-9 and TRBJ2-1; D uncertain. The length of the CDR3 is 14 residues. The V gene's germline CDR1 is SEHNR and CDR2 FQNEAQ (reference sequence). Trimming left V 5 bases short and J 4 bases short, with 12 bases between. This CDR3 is CASSHWTEYNEQFF. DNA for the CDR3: TGTGCCAGCAGCCACTGGACGGAGTACAATGAGCAGTTCTTC.

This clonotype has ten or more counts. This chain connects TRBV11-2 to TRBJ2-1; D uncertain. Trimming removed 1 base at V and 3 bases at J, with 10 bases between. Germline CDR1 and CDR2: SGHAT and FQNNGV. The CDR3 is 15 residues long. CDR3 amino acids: CASSLGRILYNEQFF. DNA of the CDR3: TGTGCCAGCAGCTTAGGGCGGATCCTCTACAATGAGCAGTTCTTC.

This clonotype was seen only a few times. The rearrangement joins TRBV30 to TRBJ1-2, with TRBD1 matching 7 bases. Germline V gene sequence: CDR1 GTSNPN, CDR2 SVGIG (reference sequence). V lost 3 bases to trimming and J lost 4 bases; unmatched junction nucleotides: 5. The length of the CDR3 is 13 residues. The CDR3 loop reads CAWRSGTVYGYTF. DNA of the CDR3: TGTGCCTGGAGGTCCGGGACAGTCTATGGCTACACCTTC.

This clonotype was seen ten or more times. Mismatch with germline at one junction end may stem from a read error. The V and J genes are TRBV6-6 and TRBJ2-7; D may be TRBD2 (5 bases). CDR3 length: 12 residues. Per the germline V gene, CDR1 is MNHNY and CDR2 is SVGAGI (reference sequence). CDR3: CASSSQRIASDF. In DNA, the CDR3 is TGTGCCAGCAGCTCTCAGAGAATAGCGTCGGACTTC.

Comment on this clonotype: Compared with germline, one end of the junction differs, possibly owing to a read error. DNA of the CDR3: TGTGCCAGCAGAATAGCAGGGACCTACGCGCAGTACTTC. The encoded protein is CASRIAGTYAQYF. The chain links TRBV12-3 or TRBV12-4 to TRBJ2-7; D is tentatively TRBD1 or TRBD2 (5 bases each). The CDR3 is 13 residues long.